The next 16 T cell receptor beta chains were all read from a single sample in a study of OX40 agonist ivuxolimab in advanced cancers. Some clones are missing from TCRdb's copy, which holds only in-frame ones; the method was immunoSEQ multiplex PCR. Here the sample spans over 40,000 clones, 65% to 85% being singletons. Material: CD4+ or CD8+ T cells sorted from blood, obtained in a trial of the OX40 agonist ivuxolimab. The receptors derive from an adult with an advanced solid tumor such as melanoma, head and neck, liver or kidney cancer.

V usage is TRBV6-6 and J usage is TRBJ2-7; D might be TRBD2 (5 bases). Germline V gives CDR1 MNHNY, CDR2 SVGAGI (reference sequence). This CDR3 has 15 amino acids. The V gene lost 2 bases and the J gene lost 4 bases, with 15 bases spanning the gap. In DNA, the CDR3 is TGTGCCAGCAGTTACCGGTTGGGGAGTCAATACGAGCAGTACTTC. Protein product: CASSYRLGSQYEQYF.

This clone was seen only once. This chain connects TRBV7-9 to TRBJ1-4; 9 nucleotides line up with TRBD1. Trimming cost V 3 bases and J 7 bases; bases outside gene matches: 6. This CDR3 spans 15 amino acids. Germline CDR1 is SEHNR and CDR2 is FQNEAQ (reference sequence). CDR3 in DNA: TGTGCCAGCAGCTTTTCGACAGGGGGAAGTGAAAAACTGTTTTTT. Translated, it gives CASSFSTGGSEKLFF. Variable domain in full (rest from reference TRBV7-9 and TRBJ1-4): DTGVSQNPRHKITKRGQNVTFRCDPISEHNRLYWYRQTLGQGPEFLTYFQNEAQLEKSRLLSDRFSAERPKGSFSTLEIQRTEQGDSAMYLCASSFSTGGSEKLFFGSGTQLSVL.

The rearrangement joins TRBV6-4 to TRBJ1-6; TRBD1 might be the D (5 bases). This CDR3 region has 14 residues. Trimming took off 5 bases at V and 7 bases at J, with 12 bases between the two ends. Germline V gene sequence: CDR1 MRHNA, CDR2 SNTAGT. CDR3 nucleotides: TGTGCCAGCAGTCCGACAGAAACAAATTCACCCCTCCACTTT. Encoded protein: CASSPTETNSPLHF.

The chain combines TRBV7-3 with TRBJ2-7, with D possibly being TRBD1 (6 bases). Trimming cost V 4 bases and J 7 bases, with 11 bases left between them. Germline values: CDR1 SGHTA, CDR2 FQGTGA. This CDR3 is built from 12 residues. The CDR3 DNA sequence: TGTGCCAGCAGCTCCCCTGGACAGGAGCAGTACTTC. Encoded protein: CASSSPGQEQYF.

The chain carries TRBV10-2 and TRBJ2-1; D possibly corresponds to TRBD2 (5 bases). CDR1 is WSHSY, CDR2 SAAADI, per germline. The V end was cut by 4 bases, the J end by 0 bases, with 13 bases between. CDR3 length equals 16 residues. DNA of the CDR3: TGCGCCAGCAGTGCCCACGAGCGGAGCTCCTACAATGAGCAGTTCTTC. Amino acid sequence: CASSAHERSSYNEQFF.

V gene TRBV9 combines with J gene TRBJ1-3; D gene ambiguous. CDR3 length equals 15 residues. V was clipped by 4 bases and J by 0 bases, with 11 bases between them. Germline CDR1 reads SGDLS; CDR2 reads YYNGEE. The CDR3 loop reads CASSLYPGSGNTIYF. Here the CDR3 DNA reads TGTGCCAGCAGCCTCTACCCCGGCTCTGGAAACACCATATATTTT.

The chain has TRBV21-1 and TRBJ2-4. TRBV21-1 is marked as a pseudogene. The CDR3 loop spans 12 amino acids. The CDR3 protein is CASSKAKNIQYF. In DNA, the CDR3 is TGTGCCAGCAGCAAAGCCAAAAACATTCAGTACTTC.

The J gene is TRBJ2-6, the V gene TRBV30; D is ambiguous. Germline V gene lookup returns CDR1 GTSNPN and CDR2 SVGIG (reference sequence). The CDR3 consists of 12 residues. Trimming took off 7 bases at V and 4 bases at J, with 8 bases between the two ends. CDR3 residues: CAFLAGANVLTF. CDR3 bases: TGTGCCTTCCTCGCAGGGGCCAACGTCCTGACTTTC.

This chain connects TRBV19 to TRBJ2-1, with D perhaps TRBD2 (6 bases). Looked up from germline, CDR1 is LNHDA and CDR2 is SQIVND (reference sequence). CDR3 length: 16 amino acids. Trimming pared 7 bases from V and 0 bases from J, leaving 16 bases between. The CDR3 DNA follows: TGTGCCAGTACTAATAAGCCCGGGAGCTCCTACAATGAGCAGTTCTTC. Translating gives CASTNKPGSSYNEQFF.

This CDR3 reads CASSSTREQYF. DNA of the CDR3: TGTGCCAGCAGCTCGACCCGCGAGCAGTACTTC. V is TRBV5-4 and J is TRBJ2-7; D is unresolved. The length of the CDR3 is 11 residues. Trimming took off 3 bases at V and 6 bases at J, with 7 bases between the two ends. Germline CDR1 and CDR2: SGHNT and YYREEE (reference sequence).

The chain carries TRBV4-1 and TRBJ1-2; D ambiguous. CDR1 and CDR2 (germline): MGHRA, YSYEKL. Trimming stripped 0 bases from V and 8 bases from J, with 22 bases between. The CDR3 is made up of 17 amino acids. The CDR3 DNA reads TGCGCCAGCAGCCAAGATGGTTCAAGGCAAGTCGCCAAGGGCTACACCTTC. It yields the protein CASSQDGSRQVAKGYTF.

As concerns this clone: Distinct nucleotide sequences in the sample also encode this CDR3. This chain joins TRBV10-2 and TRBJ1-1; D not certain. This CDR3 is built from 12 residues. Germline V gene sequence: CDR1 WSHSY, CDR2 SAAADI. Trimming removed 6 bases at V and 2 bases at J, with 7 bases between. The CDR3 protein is CASREGNTEAFF. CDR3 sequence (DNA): TGCGCCAGCAGGGAGGGAAACACTGAAGCTTTCTTT.

The CDR3 loop reads CASSSDNYEQYF. CDR3 sequence (DNA): TGTGCCAGCAGCTCGGACAACTACGAGCAGTACTTC. This rearrangement joins TRBV11-1 to TRBJ2-7, with a possible D match to TRBD1 (5 bases). CDR3 length equals 12 residues. V was cut by 4 bases and J by 3 bases, with 7 bases left in between. Germline CDR1 SGHAT, CDR2 FQDESV (reference sequence).

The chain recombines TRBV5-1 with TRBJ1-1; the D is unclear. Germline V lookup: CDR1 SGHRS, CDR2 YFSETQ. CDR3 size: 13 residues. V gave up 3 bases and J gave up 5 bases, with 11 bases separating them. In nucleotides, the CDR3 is TGCGCCAGCAGCTGGGGAGAACAAACTGAAGCTTTCTTT. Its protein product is CASSWGEQTEAFF.

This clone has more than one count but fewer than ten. This CDR3 reads CATSRAYRQPQHF. In DNA form, the CDR3 reads TGTGCCACCAGCAGAGCGTACCGTCAGCCCCAGCATTTT. The rearrangement uses TRBV15 and TRBJ1-5; no firm D call. The germline V and J ends were trimmed by 1 base and 6 bases, with 7 bases remaining between them. This CDR3 is built from 13 residues. Looked up from germline, CDR1 is LNHNV and CDR2 is YYDKDF (reference sequence).

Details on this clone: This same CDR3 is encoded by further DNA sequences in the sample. The CDR3 DNA follows: TGTGCCAGTAGAGGTGGGCAGGGGGGGAATCAGCCCCAGCATTTT. It specifies CASRGGQGGNQPQHF. V and J are TRBV19 and TRBJ1-5; TRBD1 matches at 7 bases. Trimming removed 6 bases from V and 4 bases from J; junction bases left unmatched: 9. Germline values: CDR1 LNHDA, CDR2 SQIVND (reference sequence). The CDR3 has 15 amino acids.